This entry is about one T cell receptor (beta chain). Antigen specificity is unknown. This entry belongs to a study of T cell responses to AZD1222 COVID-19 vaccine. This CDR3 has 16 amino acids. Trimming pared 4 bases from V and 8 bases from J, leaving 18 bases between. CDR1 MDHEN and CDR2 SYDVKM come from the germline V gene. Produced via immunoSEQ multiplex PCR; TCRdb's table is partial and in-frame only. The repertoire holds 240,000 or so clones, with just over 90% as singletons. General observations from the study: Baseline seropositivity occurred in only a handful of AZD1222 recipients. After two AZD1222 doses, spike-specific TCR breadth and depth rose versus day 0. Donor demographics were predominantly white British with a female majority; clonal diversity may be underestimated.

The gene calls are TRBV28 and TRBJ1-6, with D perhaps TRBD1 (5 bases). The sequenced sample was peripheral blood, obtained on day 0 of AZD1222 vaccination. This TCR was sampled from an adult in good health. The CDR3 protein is CASSSGTETPHSPLHF. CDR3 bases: TGTGCCAGCAGTTCCGGGACTGAAACTCCCCATTCACCCCTCCACTTT.